This entry features one T cell receptor beta chain sequence. The table came from immunoSEQ multiplex PCR; TCRdb's copy has only in-frame clones and leaves some out. The sample has about 70,000 clones, about 90% seen once; the top ten hold less than 1.5%. The data stem from a study of blood T cell repertoires in COVID-19. V shed 1 base and J shed 1 base, with 10 bases lying between them. CDR3 length equals 16 residues. CDR1 and CDR2 from the germline V gene are LNHNV and YYDKDF (reference sequence). This clonotype originated in a man aged 60 to 75 with acute or convalescent COVID-19. The sequencing sample was made of peripheral blood. J is TRBJ2-2 and V is TRBV15; tentative D call: TRBD1 (6 bases). The CDR3 DNA follows: TGTGCCACCAGCAGAGTCCGGGGACAGAACACCGGGGAGCTGTTTTTT. Protein product: CATSRVRGQNTGELFF. Variable domain in full (rest from reference TRBV15 and TRBJ2-2): DAMVIQNPRYQVTQFGKPVTLSCSQTLNHNVMYWYQQKSSQAPKLLFHYYDKDFNNEADTPDNFQSRRPNTSFCFLDIRSPGLGDTAMYLCATSRVRGQNTGELFFGEGSRLTVL.